This TCR beta chain appears in the sequencing data of a study of blood T cell repertoires in COVID-19. Whole-study context: Both acute and convalescent COVID-19 samples were obtained from the United States, Italy and Spain. The analysed material was cDNA or gDNA that came from T cells, B-cell-depleted T cells, or PBMCs.

With 2 bases removed from V and 10 bases from J, the gap between germline ends came to 11 bases. The length of the CDR3 is 12 residues. From germline, CDR1 is MRHNA and CDR2 SNTAGT. Per the study methods: Amplification with reference gene primers provided the estimates of nucleated cell counts. Some clones are missing from TCRdb's copy, which holds only in-frame ones; the method was immunoSEQ multiplex PCR. Clone size and V and J calls were adopted from that table, with D and trimming inferred from the DNA. The sample has some 130,000 clones, approximately 84% seen once. This receptor was identified in a woman in her 30s who had recovered from COVID-19. Sequenced material: peripheral blood. V gene TRBV6-4 combines with J gene TRBJ1-2, with D possibly being TRBD1 (5 bases). The CDR3 here is CASSDRGRDYTF. The CDR3, as DNA: TGTGCCAGCAGTGACAGGGGCCGAGACTACACCTTC.